The source of this T cell receptor beta chain is a study of CD8 T cells in Susac syndrome. A quantity of about 0.5 to 1 ug RNA underwent reverse transcription using random hexamers. One entry per CDR3 protein results from TCRdb running MiXCR on the immunoSEQ multiplex PCR reads. The profile shows 330,000 or so distinct CDR3 sequences, roughly 85% of them singletons. Study-level findings and limits: As acknowledged by the study, its TCR sequencing and HLA analysis included a relatively small number of individuals.

This CDR3 spans 12 amino acids. The V gene lost 0 bases and the J gene lost 2 bases, with 5 bases spanning the gap. CDR1 is SQVTM, CDR2 ANQGSEA, per germline. With regard to this clonotype: Its matching antigen is unknown.

Sequenced sample: CD8+ T cells from PBMCs. The genes are TRBV29-1 and TRBJ2-7; D unresolved. The sequence came from a human donor with multiple sclerosis. CDR3 sequence: CSVEDIAYEQYF. The CDR3 nucleotides read TGCAGCGTTGAAGATATCGCCTACGAGCAGTACTTC.